This T cell receptor beta chain emerged from a study of T cell responses to AZD1222 COVID-19 vaccine. TCRdb keeps only in-frame clones here, not all; method: immunoSEQ multiplex PCR. The data hold about 140,000 clones, with around nine tenths observed a single time. V was cut by 8 bases and J by 1 base, with 8 bases left in between. Germline V CDR1 and CDR2: DFQATT, SNEGSKA (reference sequence). CDR3 length: 11 amino acids. In its sample, this clone was seen a few times. The source material was peripheral blood, sampled 28 days after the second AZD1222 dose. The V call is TRBV20-1, the J call TRBJ1-2; no clear D. The TCR comes from an adult who received the AZD1222 COVID-19 vaccine. The CDR3: CSHFINYGYTF. Written as DNA, the CDR3 is TGCAGTCACTTCATTAACTATGGCTACACCTTC.